This is a list of T cell receptor beta chains from one sample in a study of blood T cell repertoires in COVID-19. Sequencing was performed with immunoSEQ multiplex PCR; in TCRdb, only in-frame clones are kept and a portion is missing. The sample lists over 150,000 clones; 76% were seen once. The sample consisted of peripheral blood. Every receptor here comes from a woman of 80 years or more with acute or convalescent COVID-19. Both conserved end residues are part of each CDR3. The D gene is left open where the match is weak. Clone size is shown for a subset of rows, as once, few, many or a class of expanded clone.

CDR3 protein | CDR3 DNA | J gene | D gene | V gene | CDR3 length | clone size
CASSLGAGDEDGYTF | TGTGCCAGCAGCTTGGGTGCAGGGGACGAAGATGGCTACACCTTC | TRBJ1-2 | - | TRBV5-4 | 15 | once
CASSPGQFNEKLFF | TGCGCCAGCAGCCCGGGACAGTTTAATGAAAAACTGTTTTTT | TRBJ1-4 | TRBD1 | TRBV4-3 | 14 | -
CASSYSYRSEEQFF | TGTGCCAGCAGTTACTCGTACAGGTCAGAGGAGCAGTTCTTC | TRBJ2-1 | - | TRBV6-5 | 14 | -
CASSQARGGNYGYTF | TGTGCCAGCAGCCAGGCCCGCGGGGGGAACTATGGCTACACCTTC | TRBJ1-2 | - | TRBV3-1/TRBV3-2 | 15 | -
CASSLGDRGPYNEQFF | TGCGCCAGCAGCTTGGGGGACAGGGGGCCATACAATGAGCAGTTCTTC | TRBJ2-1 | TRBD1 | TRBV5-1 | 16 | -
CASTSRAGVWETQYF | TGTGCCAGTACAAGTCGGGCAGGGGTTTGGGAGACCCAGTACTTC | TRBJ2-5 | - | TRBV5-6 | 15 | -
CASSFAGPDRGQVASGELFF | TGTGCCAGCAGCTTCGCAGGTCCTGACAGGGGGCAGGTCGCGTCCGGGGAGCTGTTTTTT | TRBJ2-2 | TRBD1 | TRBV6-6 | 20 | once
CASSPGLSYEQYF | TGTGCCAGCAGTCCAGGACTCTCCTACGAGCAGTACTTC | TRBJ2-7 | - | TRBV6-5 | 13 | once
CASSPRDRGRGDTQYF | TGTGCCAGCAGCCCGCGGGACAGAGGACGTGGAGATACGCAGTATTTT | TRBJ2-3 | - | TRBV7-8 | 16 | once
CASSQEGTGNEKLFF | TGCGCCAGCAGCCAAGAGGGGACAGGAAATGAAAAACTGTTTTTT | TRBJ1-4 | TRBD1 | TRBV4-1 | 15 | once
CASSPGGGTMNTEAFF | TGCGCCAGCAGCCCTGGGGGGGGCACCATGAACACTGAAGCTTTCTTT | TRBJ1-1 | - | TRBV4-3 | 16 | -
CASSPSGQKNTEAFF | TGTGCCAGCTCACCAAGTGGACAAAAGAACACTGAAGCTTTCTTT | TRBJ1-1 | - | TRBV18 | 15 | -
CASSAQGDGNTIYF | TGTGCCAGCAGCGCACAGGGCGATGGAAACACCATATATTTT | TRBJ1-3 | - | TRBV9 | 14 | few
CSAGQGNQPQHF | TGCAGCGCAGGACAGGGGAATCAGCCCCAGCATTTT | TRBJ1-5 | TRBD1 | TRBV29-1 | 12 | -
CASSATTSLDTQYF | TGTGCCAGCAGTGCCACGACTAGCTTAGATACGCAGTATTTT | TRBJ2-3 | TRBD2 | TRBV6-4 | 14 | -
CASSLRGAVYNEQFF | TGTGCCAGCAGCCTCCGGGGGGCAGTCTACAATGAGCAGTTCTTC | TRBJ2-1 | - | TRBV7-9 | 15 | -
CASSLAGENTEAFF | TGTGCCAGCAGTCTGGCAGGGGAGAACACTGAAGCTTTCTTT | TRBJ1-1 | - | TRBV16 | 14 | -
CASTLGGVMTEAFF | TGTGCCAGCACCCTCGGGGGGGTTATGACTGAAGCTTTCTTT | TRBJ1-1 | - | TRBV25-1 | 14 | -
CATRSESDKYTQYF | TGTGCCACCAGGAGCGAGTCGGACAAATACACGCAGTATTTT | TRBJ2-3 | - | TRBV15 | 14 | -
CASSLAGIYQNTEAFF | TGTGCCAGCAGCTTAGCAGGTATATACCAGAACACTGAAGCTTTCTTT | TRBJ1-1 | - | TRBV13 | 16 | -
CAIGGGGLATNEKLFF | TGTGCCATCGGCGGCGGGGGACTTGCAACTAATGAAAAACTGTTTTTT | TRBJ1-4 | - | TRBV10-3 | 16 | -
CASSQEQARPSYEQYF | TGTGCCAGCAGCCAAGAACAAGCGAGACCCTCCTACGAGCAGTACTTC | TRBJ2-7 | - | TRBV3-1/TRBV3-2 | 16 | -
CASSRNRGGIHNSPLHF | TGTGCCAGCAGCCGCAACAGGGGCGGCATACATAATTCACCCCTCCACTTT | TRBJ1-6 | TRBD1 | TRBV5-5 | 17 | -
CASSFQAGGDDSPLHF | TGTGCCAGCAGCTTTCAGGCTGGAGGGGATGATTCACCCCTCCACTTT | TRBJ1-6 | - | TRBV7-9 | 16 | few
CASSPLPGSGGRYEQYF | TGTGCCAGTAGTCCACTCCCCGGTAGCGGGGGCCGCTACGAGCAGTACTTC | TRBJ2-7 | TRBD2 | TRBV19 | 17 | -
CASSLSTVRGYGYTF | TGTGCCAGCAGCTTATCGACAGTCAGGGGCTATGGCTACACCTTC | TRBJ1-2 | - | TRBV5-6 | 15 | -
CASSVGTGGASGNTIYF | TGTGCCAGTAGTGTCGGGACAGGAGGGGCTTCTGGAAACACCATATATTTT | TRBJ1-3 | TRBD1 | TRBV19 | 17 | few
CASRISGSSYNEQFF | TGTGCCAGCAGAATTAGCGGGAGCTCCTACAATGAGCAGTTCTTC | TRBJ2-1 | TRBD2 | TRBV3-1/TRBV3-2 | 15 | -
CASSASSYNEQFF | TGTGCCAGCAGTGCCAGCTCCTACAATGAGCAGTTCTTC | TRBJ2-1 | - | TRBV12-3/TRBV12-4 | 13 | once
CASSSGHTEAFF | TGTGCCAGTAGTAGTGGGCACACTGAAGCTTTCTTT | TRBJ1-1 | - | TRBV19 | 12 | few
CASSFSGRGYTF | TGTGCCAGCAGCTTTTCAGGGCGCGGCTACACCTTC | TRBJ1-2 | - | TRBV5-6 | 12 | -
CASSFMTGDYNEQFF | TGTGCCAGCAGCTTTATGACAGGGGACTACAATGAGCAGTTCTTC | TRBJ2-1 | TRBD1 | TRBV11-3 | 15 | -
CASSLTGRKGMNTEAFF | TGTGCCAGCAGCTTGACAGGGAGAAAGGGTATGAACACTGAAGCTTTCTTT | TRBJ1-1 | TRBD1 | TRBV7-9 | 17 | -
CASSLEYGSGANVLTF | TGTGCCAGCAGCTTAGAATACGGCTCTGGGGCCAACGTCCTGACTTTC | TRBJ2-6 | - | TRBV7-2 | 16 | -
CASRLDYSNYGYTF | TGTGCCAGTAGGTTGGACTATTCTAACTATGGCTACACCTTC | TRBJ1-2 | - | TRBV19 | 14 | -
CASSAQTGDFEKLFF | TGTGCCAGCAGCGCCCAGACAGGGGATTTCGAAAAACTGTTTTTT | TRBJ1-4 | TRBD1 | TRBV9 | 15 | -
CASSLAGTSYNEQFF | TGTGCCAGCAGTTTGGCGGGGACCTCCTACAATGAGCAGTTCTTC | TRBJ2-1 | - | TRBV27 | 15 | -
CASSGLAGAPLQQYF | TGTGCCAGCAGTGGACTAGCGGGGGCCCCCTTGCAGCAGTACTTC | TRBJ2-7 | TRBD2 | TRBV6-1 | 15 | -
CASSPGQGRFGYTF | TGTGCCAGCAGTCCAGGACAGGGACGCTTCGGCTACACCTTC | TRBJ1-2 | TRBD1 | TRBV27 | 14 | -
CAWSLWTGGLNSPLHF | TGTGCCTGGAGTCTCTGGACAGGGGGCCTTAATTCACCCCTCCACTTT | TRBJ1-6 | TRBD1 | TRBV30 | 16 | -
CASSDPGQENTEAFF | TGTGCCAGCAGTGACCCAGGACAGGAGAACACTGAAGCTTTCTTT | TRBJ1-1 | TRBD1 | TRBV6-4 | 15 | -
CASSPNGQGLRPGYTF | TGTGCCAGCAGCCCAAACGGACAGGGGCTACGTCCCGGCTACACCTTC | TRBJ1-2 | TRBD1 | TRBV28 | 16 | -
CASSETMGGQGREQYF | TGTGCCAGCAGCGAAACAATGGGGGGACAGGGTCGCGAGCAGTACTTC | TRBJ2-7 | TRBD1 | TRBV6-1 | 16 | few
CASSQEARAQPQHF | TGTGCCAGCAGCCAAGAAGCCAGGGCCCAGCCCCAGCATTTT | TRBJ1-5 | - | TRBV3-1/TRBV3-2 | 14 | -
CASSLGRDSQSYNEQFF | TGTGCCAGCAGCTTAGGTCGCGACAGCCAGTCCTACAATGAGCAGTTCTTC | TRBJ2-1 | - | TRBV7-8 | 17 | -
CASSPGTAREQPQHF | TGTGCCAGCAGCCCGGGGACAGCCCGTGAACAGCCCCAGCATTTT | TRBJ1-5 | TRBD1 | TRBV7-2 | 15 | once